This T cell receptor (beta chain) was recorded in a study of cytomegalovirus exposure and HLA in healthy donors. Study background: About 84% of around 400 genotyped donors fell in the Caucasian-associated ancestry cluster. Overall study results and limits: Researchers counted about 150 TCR beta chains as cytomegalovirus-associated. The majority of TCR sequences were rare, yet some public TCRs appeared in many donors. TCR beta V- and J-gene trimming, according to a later analysis, was linked to a missense DCLRE1C variant.

This clone is deemed large. Antigen unknown. The PCR employed 60 Vbeta primers together with 13 Jbeta primers. Sequencing was performed with immunoSEQ multiplex PCR; in TCRdb, only in-frame clones are kept and a portion is missing. The table lists 150,000 to 200,000 clones, around four fifths of them singletons, with around 3% in the top ten. The CDR3 is made up of 15 amino acids. The ends lost 0 bases at V and 6 bases at J; junction bases unmatched: 1. In germline, CDR1 is MRHNA, CDR2 SNTAGT. The J gene is TRBJ2-1, the V gene TRBV6-4, with 11 bases that match TRBD2. Sequencing input: PBMCs. This clonotype was sampled from a female donor in good health and CMV-seronegative. Here the CDR3 reads CASSDSSGGANEQFF. The CDR3 DNA sequence: TGTGCCAGCAGTGACTCTAGCGGGGGGGCCAATGAGCAGTTCTTC.